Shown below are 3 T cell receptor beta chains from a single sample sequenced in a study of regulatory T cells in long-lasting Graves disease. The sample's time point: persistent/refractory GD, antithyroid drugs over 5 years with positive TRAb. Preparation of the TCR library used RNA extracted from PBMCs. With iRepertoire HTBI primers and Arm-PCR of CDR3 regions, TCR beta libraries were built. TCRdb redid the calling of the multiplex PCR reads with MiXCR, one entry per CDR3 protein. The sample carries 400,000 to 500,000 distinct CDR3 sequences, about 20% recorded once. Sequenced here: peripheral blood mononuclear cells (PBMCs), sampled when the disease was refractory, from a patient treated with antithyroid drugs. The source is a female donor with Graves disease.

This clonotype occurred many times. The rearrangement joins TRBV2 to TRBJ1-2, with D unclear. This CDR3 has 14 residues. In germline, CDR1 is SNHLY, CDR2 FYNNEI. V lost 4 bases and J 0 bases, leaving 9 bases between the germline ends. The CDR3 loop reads CASSGVGPNYGYTF. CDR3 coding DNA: TGTGCCAGCAGTGGGGTCGGTCCTAACTATGGCTACACCTTC.

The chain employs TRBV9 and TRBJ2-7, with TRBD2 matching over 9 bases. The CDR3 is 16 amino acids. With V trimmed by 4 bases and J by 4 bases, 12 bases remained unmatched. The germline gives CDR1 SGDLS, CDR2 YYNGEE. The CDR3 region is CASSSNELAGAYEQYF. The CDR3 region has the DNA TGTGCCAGCAGCTCCAATGAATTAGCGGGAGCTTACGAGCAGTACTTC.

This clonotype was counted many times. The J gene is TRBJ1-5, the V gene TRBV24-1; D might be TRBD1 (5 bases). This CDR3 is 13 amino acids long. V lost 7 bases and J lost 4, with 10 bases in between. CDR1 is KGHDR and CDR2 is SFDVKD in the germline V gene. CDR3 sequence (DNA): TGTGCCACCAGCCGGGGCCTAAATCAGCCCCAGCATTTT. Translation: CATSRGLNQPQHF.